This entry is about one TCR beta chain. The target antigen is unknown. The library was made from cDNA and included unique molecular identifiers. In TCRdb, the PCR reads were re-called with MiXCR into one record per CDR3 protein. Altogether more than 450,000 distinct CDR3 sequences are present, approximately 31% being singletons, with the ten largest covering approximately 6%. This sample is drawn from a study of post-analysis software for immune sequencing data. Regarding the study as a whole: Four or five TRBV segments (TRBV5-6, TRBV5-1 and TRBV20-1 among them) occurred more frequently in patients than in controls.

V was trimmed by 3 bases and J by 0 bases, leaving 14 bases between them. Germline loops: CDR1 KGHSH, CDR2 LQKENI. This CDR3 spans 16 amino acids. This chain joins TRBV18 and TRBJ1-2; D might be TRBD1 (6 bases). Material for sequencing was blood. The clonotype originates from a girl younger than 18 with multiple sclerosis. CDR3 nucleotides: TGTGCCAGCTCACCGATGACAGGCGAAGCTAACTATGGCTACACCTTC. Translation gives CASSPMTGEANYGYTF.